This T cell receptor (beta chain) was recovered during a study of cytomegalovirus exposure and HLA in healthy donors. The CDR3 is 13 amino acids. Trimming cost V 3 bases and J 1 base, with 6 bases left between them. Germline V gene data show CDR1 as ENHRY and CDR2 as SYGVKD. Study-wide results and caveats: Most of the TCR beta V segments (in an earlier analysis) were productive either about 87% or about 30% of the time. Reports showed the classifier diagnosing cytomegalovirus status with high specificity and sensitivity.

The PCR contained 60 Vbeta and 13 Jbeta primers. The data were produced by immunoSEQ multiplex PCR, yet TCRdb's version contains in-frame clones alone and is incomplete. This table has about 150,000 clones, more than 70% appearing once. Concerning this clone: Its antigen remains unidentified.

The receptor comes from a male donor in good health and CMV-seronegative. The gene calls are TRBV10-3 and TRBJ1-1; TRBD1 is a possible D gene (5 bases). The specimen was PBMCs. The CDR3 region is CAISEGQNTEAFF. The DNA for the CDR3 is TGTGCCATCAGTGAAGGACAGAACACTGAAGCTTTCTTT.